This T cell receptor beta chain comes out of a study of T cell changes during pregnancy in multiple sclerosis. The data were produced by immunoSEQ multiplex PCR, yet TCRdb's version contains in-frame clones alone and is incomplete. The sample has about 40,000 clones, around 90% seen once. The CDR3 sequence is 16 residues long. CDR1 and CDR2 (germline): SEHNR, FQNEAQ (reference sequence). Trimming removed 5 bases from V and 4 bases from J; junction bases left unmatched: 11. The material sequenced was CD4+ T cells from peripheral blood mononuclear cells, taken before pregnancy. The source of this sequence is a female donor with multiple sclerosis, enrolled in a pregnancy study. The chain has TRBV7-9 and TRBJ1-1; 9 bases align to TRBD1. The DNA for the CDR3 is TGTGCCAGCAGCCCCAAGACAGGGGGGTTTCTCACTGAAGCTTTCTTT. This codes for CASSPKTGGFLTEAFF.